These 16 T cell receptor beta chains originate from one sample sequenced in a study of CD4 and CD8 cells across lung adenocarcinoma regions. From the PCR reads, TCRdb called clonotypes with MiXCR, one entry per CDR3 protein. The sample holds 6,500 to 8,500 distinct CDR3 sequences, roughly three fifths seen once. The sequenced sample was CD4+ T cells from the center of a lung tumor. These receptors were taken from a female donor with lung adenocarcinoma. The CD4 and CD8 labels of this study may be unreliable.

The rearrangement links TRBV6-2 or TRBV6-3 to TRBJ2-2, with TRBD1 matching 9 bases. Germline V CDR1 and CDR2: MNHEY, SVGEGT. Losses at the gene ends were 6 bases for V and 2 bases for J; bases not matched to a gene: 7. The CDR3 totals 16 residues. In DNA, the CDR3 is TGTGCCAGCAGACCCAGGACAGGGGCCAACACCGGGGAGCTGTTTTTT. This encodes CASRPRTGANTGELFF.

The V and J genes are TRBV6-1 and TRBJ2-3; D unclear. Germline CDR1 and CDR2: MNHNS and SASEGT. With 10 bases removed from V and 1 base from J, the gap between germline ends came to 12 bases. This CDR3 is 13 amino acids long. The CDR3 coding sequence is TGTGCCACCGAGACAAGCGGCACAGATACGCAGTATTTT. Its protein product is CATETSGTDTQYF.

This clonotype came up a few times. This chain joins TRBV6-1 and TRBJ2-5; D may be TRBD1 (6 bases). V was cut by 10 bases and J by 0 bases, with 21 bases left in between. There are 16 residues in the CDR3. Looked up from germline, CDR1 is MNHNS and CDR2 is SASEGT. As DNA, the CDR3 is TGTGCCAACACCACGCTGGACAGAAGGTACCAAGAGACCCAGTACTTC. Translated, it gives CANTTLDRRYQETQYF.

This chain uses TRBV6-5 with TRBJ1-2; 7 positions agree with TRBD1. The CDR3 loop spans 14 amino acids. CDR1 is MNHEY and CDR2 is SVGAGI in the germline V gene. V shed 4 bases, J shed 2 bases, and the junction held 4 bases outside the gene matches. The CDR3 bases are TGTGCCAGCAGTTCAGGGGGAAACAACTATGGCTACACCTTC. Its protein product is CASSSGGNNYGYTF.

Relative to its sample, this clonotype is medium-sized. The rearrangement joins TRBV7-2 to TRBJ1-3; D unclear. CDR3 length: 19 amino acids. Germline V gene lookup returns CDR1 SGHTA and CDR2 FQGNSA. The V end lost 6 bases, the J end lost 4 bases, and 28 bases lay between the germline ends. CDR3 loop: CASSPVATQLRHPGNTIYF. The CDR3 coding sequence is TGTGCCAGCAGTCCAGTGGCAACTCAGCTTCGGCATCCAGGAAACACCATATATTTT. Using reference TRBV7-2 and TRBJ1-3 for the parts outside the CDR3, the full variable domain is GAGVSQSPSNKVTEKGKDVELRCDPISGHTALYWYRQSLGQGLEFLIYFQGNSAPDKSGLPSDRFSAERTGGSVSTLTIQRTQQEDSAVYLCASSPVATQLRHPGNTIYFGEGSWLTVV.

In regard to this clonotype: The junction does not match germline at one end; this may be a read error. The chain combines TRBV6-1 with TRBJ2-2, with D perhaps TRBD1 or TRBD2 (5 bases each). The length of the CDR3 is 13 residues. CDR1 is MNHNS, CDR2 SASEGT, per germline. DNA for the CDR3: TGTGCCAGCAGTGAACAGGACACCGGGGCGCTGTATTTT. As protein: CASSEQDTGALYF.

This clonotype is termed large. The V call is TRBV27, the J call TRBJ1-2; D is unresolved. The CDR3 has 14 amino acids. The germline gives CDR1 MNHEY, CDR2 SMNVEV (reference sequence). The ends were cut back, 2 bases at V and 1 base at J, with 8 bases in the middle. The CDR3 sequence is CASSLNPFNYGYTF. The CDR3 DNA sequence: TGTGCCAGCAGTTTAAATCCTTTTAACTATGGCTACACCTTC.

This chain connects TRBV6-1 to TRBJ2-6; no firm D call. V was cut by 8 bases and J by 0 bases, with 11 bases left in between. Germline CDR1 and CDR2: MNHNS and SASEGT. The CDR3 covers 15 residues. The CDR3 region has the DNA TGTGCCAGCCGCCCGGACCGCTCTGGGGCCAACGTCCTGACTTTC. Its translation: CASRPDRSGANVLTF.

In the case of this clonotype: One end of the junction does not line up with germline, which may come from a read error. The chain uses TRBV27 and TRBJ2-5, with D perhaps matching TRBD1 (5 bases). Germline CDR1 is MNHEY and CDR2 is SMNVEV (reference sequence). The CDR3 length is 13 residues. CDR3: CASMLTGANVQYF. CDR3 coding DNA: TGTGCCAGCATGTTGACTGGGGCCAACGTCCAGTATTTC.

This clonotype counts as large. The J gene is TRBJ2-1, the V gene TRBV7-6; 8 bases line up with TRBD2. There are 15 residues in the CDR3. V dropped 3 bases and J dropped 9; count of bases not matched to a gene: 10. Per germline, CDR1 SGHVS and CDR2 FNYEAQ. The CDR3 nucleotides read TGTGCCAGCAGCTTGACCGGGACTAGGAGTAGTGAGCAGTTCTTC. As protein: CASSLTGTRSSEQFF.

The V and J genes are TRBV27 and TRBJ2-1, with unresolved D. This CDR3 spans 12 amino acids. With 6 bases removed from V and 2 bases from J, the gap between germline ends came to 5 bases. Looked up from germline, CDR1 is MNHEY and CDR2 is SMNVEV (reference sequence). Here the CDR3 DNA reads TGTGCCAGCAGGTCCCCCTACAATGAGCAGTTCTTC. This sequence encodes CASRSPYNEQFF.

The chain links TRBV6-5 to TRBJ1-5; no firm D call. Germline V CDR1 and CDR2: MNHEY, SVGAGI. V lost 0 bases, J lost 0 bases, and 6 bases lay in between. The CDR3 consists of 15 residues. CDR3 region: CASSYSLDSNQPQHF. As DNA, the CDR3 is TGTGCCAGCAGTTACTCATTGGATAGCAATCAGCCCCAGCATTTT.

The V call is TRBV4-1, the J call TRBJ2-5; 10 bases are a match to TRBD1. The germline V gene encodes CDR1 MGHRA and CDR2 YSYEKL. This CDR3 comprises 15 residues. V was pared by 0 bases and J by 11 bases, with 9 bases of the junction left unmatched. CDR3 sequence reads: CASSQDLVGQGEQYF. The CDR3, as DNA: TGCGCCAGCAGCCAAGATTTGGTAGGACAGGGGGAGCAGTACTTC.

This clonotype has a handful of counts. It is likely a read error, because the conserved phenylalanine at the end of the CDR3 is missing. No DNA is shown, since the ends of the CDR3 on it are uncertain; the CDR3 is the one TCRdb lists. This sequence joins TRBV22-1 and TRBJ2-5. TRBV22-1 is marked as a pseudogene. The CDR3 has 11 residues if both end residues are counted. The CDR3 protein is CPASALPSPAA.

The chain is built from TRBV6-1 and TRBJ2-3; D is ambiguous. The CDR3 covers 12 residues. The V end was cut by 4 bases, the J end by 4 bases, with 6 bases between. CDR1 MNHNS and CDR2 SASEGT come from the germline V gene. The CDR3 DNA reads as TGTGCCAGCAGTGTAGAGTCAGATACGCAGTATTTT. Encoded protein: CASSVESDTQYF.

CDR3: CASSLLSLAGGPSTDTQYF. CDR3 coding DNA: TGTGCCAGCAGTTTATTGTCGCTAGCGGGAGGGCCTAGCACAGATACGCAGTATTTT. The chain links TRBV27 to TRBJ2-3; TRBD2 agrees at 12 bases. The germline CDR1 and CDR2 sequences are MNHEY and SMNVEV (reference sequence). CDR3 size: 19 residues. V trimming: 1 base; J trimming: 0 bases; junction bases outside the gene matches: 8.